The TCR beta chain described here comes from a study of OX40 agonist ivuxolimab in advanced cancers. The germline V gene encodes CDR1 ENHRY and CDR2 SYGVKD. This CDR3 spans 13 amino acids. Trimming took 10 bases from V and 0 from J, leaving 9 bases between them. Broader study findings: The study found among the lowest clonal expansion in partial responders at 0.1-3.0 mg/kg.

This table comes from immunoSEQ multiplex PCR, and its TCRdb copy is limited to in-frame clones, with some not included. The data show nearly 80,000 clones, around 85% seen once. Concerning this clone itself: The target antigen is unknown.

This TCR derives from an adult with an advanced solid tumor such as melanoma, head and neck, liver or kidney cancer. The source material was CD4+ or CD8+ T cells sorted from blood, sampled in a trial of the OX40 agonist ivuxolimab. V gene TRBV10-3 combines with J gene TRBJ1-4; perhaps TRBD1 as D (5 bases). The CDR3 region is CASGTPTNEKLFF. CDR3 bases: TGTGCCAGCGGGACTCCAACTAATGAAAAACTGTTTTTT.